This T cell receptor beta chain was sequenced during a study of shared clonotypes between healthy human individuals. For the study at large: The study drew on a couple of women and a few men aged 18 to 49 as donors.

Germline V gives CDR1 SNHLY, CDR2 FYNNEI. The CDR3 totals 14 residues. The V gene end was trimmed by 6 bases and the J gene end by 3 bases; junction bases not matched to a gene: 5. Libraries were prepared by immunoSEQ multiplex PCR; TCRdb keeps only in-frame clonotypes and omits some of them. The sample includes some 790,000 clones, over 55% of them seen just once. Sequencing was carried out using memory CD4+ T cells sorted from blood. The subset: CD45RA-negative fraction. The TCR sequence derives from a young woman in good health. V usage is TRBV2 and J usage is TRBJ1-3, with 7 nucleotides matching TRBD1. This chain's CDR3 is CASRTGSGGNTIYF. The CDR3 bases are TGTGCCAGCAGGACAGGGTCCGGTGGAAACACCATATATTTT.